Following are 25 T cell receptor beta chains from one sample sequenced in a study of blood T cell repertoires in COVID-19. Some clones are missing from TCRdb's copy, which holds only in-frame ones; the method was immunoSEQ multiplex PCR. Of hundreds of thousands of clones in the sample, 90% to 95% were seen once. Sequencing input: PBMCs or T cells enriched from blood (not recorded which). The origin of the receptors is a woman between 18 and 29 years old who had recovered from COVID-19.

The gene calls are TRBV11-1 and TRBJ1-1, with a tentative D call TRBD1 (5 bases). Trimming shortened V by 5 bases and J by 0 bases, and 7 bases separated the two germline ends. Germline CDR1 SGHAT, CDR2 FQDESV (reference sequence). The CDR3 is 13 amino acids. The CDR3 is CASSTQVNTEAFF. In DNA form, the CDR3 reads TGTGCCAGCAGCACACAGGTGAACACTGAAGCTTTCTTT.

This clone was seen a handful of times. This chain connects TRBV6-1 to TRBJ2-7; no clear D. V lost 1 base, J lost 6 bases, and 13 bases lay in between. The CDR3 consists of 14 residues. Per germline, CDR1 MNHNS and CDR2 SASEGT. The CDR3 bases are TGTGCCAGCAGTGAAGTTGGTCCTTCAGGCGAGCAGTACTTC. It translates to CASSEVGPSGEQYF.

The J gene is TRBJ2-7, the V gene TRBV28, with D perhaps matching TRBD2 (6 bases). Germline V gene lookup returns CDR1 MDHEN and CDR2 SYDVKM. The CDR3 is 15 residues long. V was shortened by 2 bases and J by 2 bases, with 13 bases between the two germline ends. The CDR3 sequence is CASSLDLPGAYEQYF. The CDR3 DNA reads TGTGCCAGCAGTTTAGATCTTCCGGGAGCCTACGAGCAGTACTTC. Combining the CDR3 with reference TRBV28 and TRBJ2-7 gives the whole variable domain DVKVTQSSRYLVKRTGEKVFLECVQDMDHENMFWYRQDPGLGLRLIYFSYDVKMKEKGDIPEGYSVSREKKERFSLILESASTNQTSMYLCASSLDLPGAYEQYFGPGTRLTVT.

The V gene is TRBV27, the J gene TRBJ1-2; the match to TRBD1 covers 7 bases. The V segment lost 5 bases and the J segment 8 bases; nucleotides outside the gene matches: 17. The CDR3 loop spans 16 amino acids. In germline, CDR1 is MNHEY, CDR2 SMNVEV (reference sequence). CDR3 loop: CASSLSRGRPGVGYTF. CDR3 bases: TGTGCCAGCAGTCTAAGTAGGGGGCGCCCCGGGGTCGGCTACACCTTC.

The chain has TRBV10-1 and TRBJ2-3; 8 bases agree with TRBD1. The CDR3 runs to 15 residues. V shed 6 bases and J 3 bases; nucleotides not matched to a gene: 8. CDR1 and CDR2 from the germline V gene are WNHNN and SYGVQD (reference sequence). The CDR3 sequence is CASSPGQGGTDTQYF. CDR3 nucleotide sequence: TGCGCCAGCAGCCCCGGACAGGGCGGGACAGATACGCAGTATTTT.

The V gene is TRBV5-1, the J gene TRBJ1-1; the match to TRBD1 covers 8 bases. The length of the CDR3 is 13 residues. V shed 0 bases and J 10 bases; nucleotides not matched to a gene: 5. Germline CDR1 SGHRS, CDR2 YFSETQ. The DNA of the CDR3 is TGCGCCAGCAGCTTGGGGGACAGGTCTTTAGCTTTCTTT. This encodes CASSLGDRSLAFF.

V gene TRBV11-2 combines with J gene TRBJ2-3, with TRBD2 identical over 9 bases. Germline V gene data show CDR1 as SGHAT and CDR2 as FQNNGV. The CDR3 runs to 17 residues. V shed 3 bases and J 3 bases; nucleotides not matched to a gene: 10. CDR3 bases: TGTGCCAGCAGCTTCTTGCGGGGGGGCGTCGCGACAGATACGCAGTATTTT. As protein: CASSFLRGGVATDTQYF.

The J gene is TRBJ2-1, the V gene TRBV6-5; no clear D gene. The CDR3 totals 12 residues. Germline V gene data show CDR1 as MNHEY and CDR2 as SVGAGI. V lost 6 bases, J lost 8 bases, and 11 bases lay in between. The DNA of the CDR3 is TGTGCCAGCAGCCCCAAGCACGATGAGCAGTTCTTC. It translates to CASSPKHDEQFF.

The chain joins TRBV6-5 to TRBJ1-2; weak D call: TRBD1 (6 bases). The germline gives CDR1 MNHEY, CDR2 SVGAGI. This CDR3 spans 15 amino acids. V gave up 5 bases and J gave up 4 bases, with 17 bases separating them. This chain's CDR3 is CASSPWTAKTYGYTF. The DNA of the CDR3 is TGTGCCAGCAGTCCTTGGACAGCAAAGACCTATGGCTACACCTTC.

This clone was found once. The gene calls are TRBV9 and TRBJ2-5, with 7 bases aligning to TRBD2. V shed 4 bases, J shed 3 bases, and the junction held 0 bases outside the gene matches. Germline lookup yields CDR1 SGDLS and CDR2 YYNGEE. The CDR3 has 12 residues. CDR3 DNA: TGTGCCAGCAGCCGGGGGGAAGAGACCCAGTACTTC. Its protein is CASSRGEETQYF.

This chain joins TRBV4-1 and TRBJ1-5; D is unresolved. This CDR3 has 17 amino acids. With 0 bases removed from V and 2 bases from J, the gap between germline ends came to 14 bases. Germline V gives CDR1 MGHRA, CDR2 YSYEKL. DNA for the CDR3: TGCGCCAGCAGCCAAGATCATCAGGTCCGTCGCAATCAGCCCCAGCATTTT. Its translation is CASSQDHQVRRNQPQHF.

This clone has a single count. The chain recombines TRBV5-8 with TRBJ1-1, with a tentative D call TRBD1 (5 bases). The CDR3 contains 13 residues. Germline CDR1 SGHTS, CDR2 YDEGEE. Deletions cut 3 bases from V and 7 bases from J, with 13 bases between. As DNA, the CDR3 is TGTGCCAGCAGCTCGAGGTACAGGTTTGAAGCTTTCTTT. Translation gives CASSSRYRFEAFF.

This sequence joins TRBV3-1 (or the pseudogene TRBV3-2) and TRBJ2-3, with D possibly matching TRBD1 (5 bases). The CDR3 covers 13 residues. The germline gives CDR1 LGHDT, CDR2 YNNKEL (reference sequence). Trimming pared 0 bases from V and 11 bases from J, leaving 12 bases between. The chain's CDR3 is CASSQDVRGGQYF. The CDR3 DNA reads TGTGCCAGCAGCCAAGATGTTAGGGGTGGGCAGTATTTT.

Worth noting for this clone: The limits of the CDR3 on the DNA are not certain, so only TCRdb's listed CDR3 is given. The chain links TRBV1 to TRBJ2-7; no check of the table's D call, TRBD2, against the DNA was made. TRBV1 counts as a pseudogene. The CDR3 is 21 residues long, ends included. The CDR3 region is CTSSQVGKGTSGLYYSYEQYF.

The chain is built from TRBV7-3 and TRBJ1-2; D possibly corresponds to TRBD1 (6 bases). The V end lost 5 bases, the J end lost 4 bases, and 11 bases lay between the germline ends. The length of the CDR3 is 13 residues. The germline V gene encodes CDR1 SGHTA and CDR2 FQGTGA. This chain's CDR3 is CASSQTGLYGYTF. The CDR3 DNA reads as TGTGCCAGCAGCCAAACAGGGCTCTATGGCTACACCTTC.

DNA for the CDR3: TGTGCCAGCAGCATGAGTTACACTGAAGCTTTCTTT. This encodes CASSMSYTEAFF. The chain joins TRBV12-3 or TRBV12-4 to TRBJ1-1; D is unresolved. This CDR3 region has 12 residues. With 6 bases removed from V and 3 bases from J, the gap between germline ends came to 8 bases.

The chain uses TRBV10-3 and TRBJ2-7, with D unclear. This CDR3 has 12 amino acids. Trimming took 0 bases from V and 9 from J, leaving 9 bases between them. Germline values: CDR1 ENHRY, CDR2 SYGVKD. The chain's CDR3 is CAISESIPGQYF. The CDR3 coding sequence is TGTGCCATCAGTGAGTCAATTCCCGGGCAGTACTTC.

The chain links TRBV5-4 to TRBJ2-3, with 8 positions matching TRBD2. CDR1 and CDR2 from the germline V gene are SGHNT and YYREEE (reference sequence). V trimming: 5 bases; J trimming: 6 bases; junction bases outside the gene matches: 11. There are 15 residues in the CDR3. The CDR3 region has the DNA TGTGCCAGCAGTTCAGGACTAGCCGAATCGGATACGCAGTATTTT. It yields the protein CASSSGLAESDTQYF.

V and J are TRBV3-1 (or the pseudogene TRBV3-2) and TRBJ1-2, with D hard to call. Germline V CDR1 and CDR2: LGHDT, YNNKEL (reference sequence). The CDR3 loop spans 12 amino acids. V dropped 1 base and J dropped 13 bases, with 13 bases sitting between them. CDR3 amino acids: CASSQARHWFTF. The CDR3 DNA is TGTGCCAGCAGCCAAGCACGACACTGGTTCACCTTC.

As for this clone: A read error may produce the germline difference seen at one junction end. The chain employs TRBV3-1 (or the pseudogene TRBV3-2) and TRBJ1-1, with TRBD1 as a possible D gene (5 bases). Germline V gives CDR1 LGHDT, CDR2 YNNKEL (reference sequence). There are 11 residues in the CDR3. Here the CDR3 reads CASSQGKGYLF. The CDR3 DNA reads TGTGCCAGCAGCCAAGGCAAGGGGTACCTCTTT.

The chain couples TRBV9 to TRBJ2-7; tentatively, D is TRBD2 (5 bases). The CDR3 is 15 amino acids. Germline V gives CDR1 SGDLS, CDR2 YYNGEE. Deletions cut 4 bases from V and 4 bases from J, with 18 bases between. The CDR3 loop is CASSPWETGLYEQYF. The CDR3 nucleotides read TGTGCCAGCAGCCCGTGGGAGACTGGACTTTACGAGCAGTACTTC.

V gene TRBV7-8 combines with J gene TRBJ1-5; D is uncertain. The V gene lost 0 bases and the J gene lost 9 bases, with 9 bases spanning the gap. CDR3 size: 13 residues. Germline-derived CDR1 and CDR2 are SGHVS and FQNEAQ. CDR3 sequence (DNA): TGTGCCAGCAGCTTAGCCCAGGAATGGCCCCAGCATTTT. Its protein is CASSLAQEWPQHF. Full variable domain (missing parts from reference TRBV7-8 and TRBJ1-5): GAGVSQSPRYKVAKRGQDVALRCDPISGHVSLFWYQQALGQGPEFLTYFQNEAQLDKSGLPSDRFFAERPEGSVSTLKIQRTQQEDSAVYLCASSLAQEWPQHFGDGTRLSIL.

This clone is a singleton in its sample. This chain connects TRBV9 to TRBJ1-2; 7 bases map to TRBD1. The V segment lost 0 bases and the J segment 1 base; nucleotides outside the gene matches: 3. This CDR3 contains 15 residues. Germline values: CDR1 SGDLS, CDR2 YYNGEE. The CDR3 here is CASSVEGQLNYGYTF. The CDR3 DNA reads TGTGCCAGCAGCGTAGAGGGACAGCTTAACTATGGCTACACCTTC.

The chain has TRBV7-7 and TRBJ2-1; the D gene is possibly TRBD2 (5 bases). There are 13 residues in the CDR3. The germline gives CDR1 SSHAT, CDR2 FNYEAQ (reference sequence). CDR3 in DNA: TGTGCTAGCTCCAGGAGGATCGACAATGAGCAGTTCTTC. This gives the protein CASSRRIDNEQFF.

J is TRBJ2-1 and V is TRBV11-3, with a weak D call TRBD1 (5 bases). CDR3 length equals 14 residues. Trimming shortened V by 4 bases and J by 8 bases, and 15 bases separated the two germline ends. CDR1 is SGHNT, CDR2 YENEEA, per germline. DNA of the CDR3: TGTGCCAGCAGCTCGTATCAACAGGAAGATGAGCAGTTCTTC. Protein product: CASSSYQQEDEQFF.